These 26 T cell receptor beta chains were sequenced from one sample in a study of radiation and T cells in renal cell carcinoma. Noted time point: blood 4 weeks post-SBRT, at nephrectomy. Stated treatment: 15 Gy SBRT to primary tumor, nephrectomy 4 weeks later. The table came from immunoSEQ multiplex PCR; TCRdb's copy has only in-frame clones and leaves some out. Counted here are more than 60,000 clones, less than 85% occurring once; the ten biggest clones make up more than 2%. This material consisted of blood, taken from a patient whose treatment included radiotherapy and nephrectomy. These receptors originate from a woman aged 60 to 75 with renal cell carcinoma.

The chain has TRBV6-5 and TRBJ1-5; 7 bases are a match to TRBD1. CDR1 MNHEY and CDR2 SVGAGI come from the germline V gene. The CDR3 extends over 15 amino acids. Trimming at V came to 2 bases and at J to 5 bases, leaving 6 bases not matched to a gene. Here the CDR3 reads CASSYGRGRYQPQHF. CDR3 nucleotides: TGTGCCAGCAGTTACGGGAGGGGGCGGTATCAGCCCCAGCATTTT.

The rearrangement joins TRBV7-9 to TRBJ1-5, with TRBD1 matching over 9 bases. V shed 1 base, J shed 0 bases, and the junction held 7 bases outside the gene matches. This CDR3 has 18 residues. From germline, CDR1 is SEHNR and CDR2 FQNEAQ (reference sequence). The CDR3 DNA sequence: TGTGCCAGCAGCTTAGAGCCGGGGACAGGGTCTAGCAATCAGCCCCAGCATTTT. It yields the protein CASSLEPGTGSSNQPQHF.

The gene calls are TRBV5-5 and TRBJ2-7; a weak D match, TRBD2 (5 bases). Trimming pared 0 bases from V and 4 bases from J, leaving 14 bases between. CDR3 length: 15 amino acids. Germline V lookup: CDR1 SGHKS, CDR2 YYEKEE (reference sequence). The CDR3 sequence is CASSLARGRGYEQYF. The CDR3 nucleotides read TGTGCCAGCAGCTTGGCCCGCGGGCGCGGGTACGAGCAGTACTTC.

V gene TRBV29-1 combines with J gene TRBJ1-1, with D possibly TRBD1 on 6 matching bases. V was shortened by 0 bases and J by 1 base, with 6 bases between the two germline ends. CDR1 is SQVTM and CDR2 is ANQGSEA in the germline V gene. This CDR3 has 13 amino acids. This CDR3 is CSVEEGANTEAFF. CDR3 DNA: TGCAGCGTTGAAGAGGGGGCGAACACTGAAGCTTTCTTT.

CDR3 nucleotide sequence: TGTGCCAGCAGGGGGGGGACAGTTAATTCACCCCTCCACTTT. Translating gives CASRGGTVNSPLHF. The chain combines TRBV2 with TRBJ1-6, with 7 bases fitting TRBD1. The CDR3 is 14 residues long. Germline CDR1 is SNHLY and CDR2 is FYNNEI. The ends lost 6 bases at V and 6 bases at J; junction bases unmatched: 5.

The genes are TRBV7-2 and TRBJ1-3; the D gene is possibly TRBD1 (5 bases). V lost 1 base and J 3 bases, leaving 16 bases between the germline ends. From germline, CDR1 is SGHTA and CDR2 FQGNSA. This CDR3 has 17 residues. The CDR3 loop reads CASSLVAGPSGGNTIYF. In nucleotides, the CDR3 is TGTGCCAGCAGCTTAGTGGCAGGGCCGTCGGGTGGAAACACCATATATTTT.

The table lists this clone with a few counts. This chain connects TRBV6-1 to TRBJ2-7, with TRBD1 matching 7 bases. V dropped 4 bases and J dropped 5; count of bases not matched to a gene: 14. CDR3 length equals 16 residues. Germline CDR1 MNHNS, CDR2 SASEGT. The CDR3 reads CASSGTTGFGNNEQYF. As DNA, the CDR3 is TGTGCCAGCAGTGGGACGACAGGGTTTGGGAACAACGAGCAGTACTTC.

CDR3 protein: CASAPQSSYEQYF. The CDR3 DNA is TGTGCCAGCGCACCACAGAGCTCCTACGAGCAGTACTTC. J is TRBJ2-7 and V is TRBV7-9; no reliable D call. Looked up from germline, CDR1 is SEHNR and CDR2 is FQNEAQ (reference sequence). This CDR3 is 13 amino acids long. V lost 8 bases and J 0 bases, leaving 11 bases between the germline ends.

The chain employs TRBV13 and TRBJ1-3; D unresolved. Germline V gives CDR1 PRHDT, CDR2 FYEKMQ (reference sequence). There are 13 residues in the CDR3. The V end was cut by 4 bases, the J end by 3 bases, with 7 bases between. CDR3 protein: CASSSGFGNTIYF. CDR3 nucleotide sequence: TGTGCCAGCAGCTCAGGCTTTGGAAACACCATATATTTT.

This chain joins TRBV29-1 and TRBJ2-3; D may correspond to TRBD1 or TRBD2 (5 bases each). This CDR3 has 14 residues. Germline loops: CDR1 SQVTM, CDR2 ANQGSEA. Between the trimmed V and J ends, which lost 8 bases and 2 bases, there was a span of 17 bases. CDR3 bases: TGCAGCTCGGGGACCACCGGTCTCACAGATACGCAGTATTTT. It codes for CSSGTTGLTDTQYF.

The rearrangement joins TRBV19 to TRBJ2-1; 10 bases agree with TRBD2. After removal of 4 bases from V and 5 bases from J, the junction contained 8 bases not matched to a gene. The CDR3 loop spans 16 amino acids. In germline, CDR1 is LNHDA, CDR2 SQIVND (reference sequence). The CDR3, as DNA: TGTGCCAGTAGTAAACTCGGGACTAGCGTAAACAATGAGCAGTTCTTC. Translated: CASSKLGTSVNNEQFF.

About this clone itself: One junction end disagrees with the germline gene, perhaps due to a read error. This chain links TRBV18 with TRBJ2-7; 10 nucleotides agree with TRBD2. The CDR3 extends over 15 amino acids. Germline CDR1 and CDR2: KGHSH and LQKENI. The CDR3 DNA sequence: TGTGCCAGCTCGCCACGCCTAGCGGGAGTCTTCGAGCAGTACTTC. Translating gives CASSPRLAGVFEQYF.

The chain has TRBV30 and TRBJ2-2, with D possibly matching TRBD1 (6 bases). This CDR3 has 14 residues. The germline gives CDR1 GTSNPN, CDR2 SVGIG (reference sequence). V was pared by 5 bases and J by 1 base, with 11 bases between. Written as DNA, the CDR3 is TGTGCCTGGGGTTTACAGGGGAACACCGGGGAGCTGTTTTTT. Translation: CAWGLQGNTGELFF. Combining the CDR3 with reference TRBV30 and TRBJ2-2 gives the whole variable domain SQTIHQWPATLVQPVGSPLSLECTVEGTSNPNLYWYRQAAGRGLQLLFYSVGIGQISSEVPQNLSASRPQDRQFILSSKKLLLSDSGFYLCAWGLQGNTGELFFGEGSRLTVL.

In its sample, this clone was seen a few times. The rearrangement links TRBV4-1 to TRBJ2-3; 10 bases match TRBD2. The trim removed 4 bases at V and 2 bases at J, leaving 6 bases unmatched. Per the germline V gene, CDR1 is MGHRA and CDR2 is YSYEKL. The CDR3 sequence is 16 residues long. CDR3 in DNA: TGCGCCAGCAGCCTACTAGCGGGAAGTGCCACAGATACGCAGTATTTT. It translates to CASSLLAGSATDTQYF.

This chain uses TRBV29-1 with TRBJ2-5; D is ambiguous. The germline CDR1 and CDR2 sequences are SQVTM and ANQGSEA. The CDR3 is 14 amino acids. V dropped 4 bases and J dropped 5 bases, with 17 bases sitting between them. The CDR3 loop reads CSVAGYRGQETQYF. The CDR3 DNA is TGCAGCGTTGCTGGTTACCGTGGGCAGGAGACCCAGTACTTC.

V and J are TRBV28 and TRBJ1-2, with a tentative D call TRBD1 (5 bases). With 10 bases removed from V and 4 bases from J, the gap between germline ends came to 19 bases. The CDR3 runs to 14 residues. Germline V lookup: CDR1 MDHEN, CDR2 SYDVKM. The CDR3 loop is CATIRGGWLYGYTF. The CDR3 nucleotides are TGTGCCACCATAAGGGGTGGGTGGCTCTATGGCTACACCTTC.

The chain recombines TRBV28 with TRBJ1-4; maybe TRBD1 (5 bases). V was trimmed by 5 bases and J by 5 bases, leaving 12 bases between them. CDR3 length equals 14 residues. Germline assignment: CDR1 MDHEN and CDR2 SYDVKM. DNA of the CDR3: TGTGCCAGCAGTCCCCCAGGGAGGAATGAAAAACTGTTTTTT. Its protein product is CASSPPGRNEKLFF.

The chain recombines TRBV9 with TRBJ2-1, with D possibly matching TRBD2 (6 bases). This CDR3 has 15 residues. Deletions cut 0 bases from V and 4 bases from J, with 11 bases between. Germline V lookup: CDR1 SGDLS, CDR2 YYNGEE. Here the CDR3 reads CASSVAPREYNEQFF. The CDR3 DNA is TGTGCCAGCAGCGTAGCTCCACGGGAGTACAATGAGCAGTTCTTC.

V gene TRBV4-1 combines with J gene TRBJ2-3; 8 positions agree with TRBD2. The CDR3 is made up of 18 amino acids. J gave up 0 bases and V 0 bases, and 8 bases lay outside the gene matches. CDR1 is MGHRA and CDR2 is YSYEKL in the germline V gene. The CDR3 protein is CASSQDSIAGPSTDTQYF. The CDR3 nucleotides are TGCGCCAGCAGCCAAGATTCAATAGCGGGACCAAGCACAGATACGCAGTATTTT.

V usage is TRBV7-9 and J usage is TRBJ2-7; 8 bases are a match to TRBD2. With V trimmed by 5 bases and J by 0 bases, 3 bases remained unmatched. The CDR3 runs to 14 residues. Per the germline V gene, CDR1 is SEHNR and CDR2 is FQNEAQ (reference sequence). CDR3 DNA sequence: TGTGCCAGCAGCCCCGGGACTAGCTCCTACGAGCAGTACTTC. Protein sequence: CASSPGTSSYEQYF.

The chain links TRBV5-4 to TRBJ1-2; possibly TRBD1 for D (6 bases). CDR3 length: 13 residues. V was clipped by 5 bases and J by 8 bases, with 16 bases between them. CDR1 and CDR2 (germline): SGHNT, YYREEE (reference sequence). The CDR3 sequence is CASSQGQGPGYTF. Written as DNA, the CDR3 is TGTGCCAGCAGTCAGGGGCAGGGCCCAGGCTACACCTTC.

This chain uses TRBV4-1 with TRBJ2-3, with D tentatively TRBD1 (5 bases). V lost 4 bases, J lost 1 base, and 15 bases lay in between. The CDR3 consists of 16 residues. The germline gives CDR1 MGHRA, CDR2 YSYEKL. This CDR3 reads CASSPRTRPGTDTQYF. The CDR3 nucleotides are TGCGCCAGCAGCCCAAGGACAAGGCCGGGCACAGATACGCAGTATTTT.

V gene TRBV6-6 combines with J gene TRBJ2-5; the match to TRBD1 covers 9 bases. V lost 8 bases, J lost 3 bases, and 13 bases stayed unmatched. The CDR3 is 16 residues long. The V gene's germline CDR1 is MNHNY and CDR2 SVGAGI (reference sequence). This CDR3 is CASSVDRGSREETQYF. The CDR3 nucleotides read TGTGCCAGCTCAGTCGACAGGGGGTCCCGAGAAGAGACCCAGTACTTC.

V is TRBV20-1 and J is TRBJ1-1; D is unclear. This CDR3 region has 11 residues. Germline V gene data show CDR1 as DFQATT and CDR2 as SNEGSKA (reference sequence). V was shortened by 3 bases and J by 0 bases, with 2 bases between the two germline ends. The CDR3 region has the DNA TGCAGTGCTAGTATGAACACTGAAGCTTTCTTT. Residues: CSASMNTEAFF.

This clone was recorded once. The chain uses TRBV19 and TRBJ2-2; 9 bases fit TRBD1. The germline V gene has CDR1 LNHDA and CDR2 SQIVND (reference sequence). V lost 3 bases, J lost 1 base, and 0 bases stayed unmatched. This CDR3 has 15 amino acids. The CDR3 protein is CASSMTGGNTGELFF. In DNA form, the CDR3 reads TGTGCCAGTAGTATGACAGGGGGGAACACCGGGGAGCTGTTTTTT.

This chain connects TRBV11-2 to TRBJ1-1; D uncertain. V was clipped by 3 bases and J by 1 base, with 12 bases between them. The CDR3 is made up of 15 amino acids. Looked up from germline, CDR1 is SGHAT and CDR2 is FQNNGV. CDR3 DNA: TGTGCCAGCAGCTTGTGGGGATCTCGGAACACTGAAGCTTTCTTT. It is translated as CASSLWGSRNTEAFF.